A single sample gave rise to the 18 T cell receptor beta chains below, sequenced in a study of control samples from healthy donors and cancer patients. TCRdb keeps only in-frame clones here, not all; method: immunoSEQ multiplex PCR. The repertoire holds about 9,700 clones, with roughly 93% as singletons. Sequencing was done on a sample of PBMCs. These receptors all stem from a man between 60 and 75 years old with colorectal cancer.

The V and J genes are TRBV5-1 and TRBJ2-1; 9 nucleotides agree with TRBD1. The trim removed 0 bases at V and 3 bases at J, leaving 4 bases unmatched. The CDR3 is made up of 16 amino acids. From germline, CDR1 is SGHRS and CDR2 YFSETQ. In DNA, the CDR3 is TGCGCCAGCAGCTTGGCCTGGGACAGGGACTACAATGAGCAGTTCTTC. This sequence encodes CASSLAWDRDYNEQFF. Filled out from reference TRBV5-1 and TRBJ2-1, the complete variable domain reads KAGVTQTPRYLIKTRGQQVTLSCSPISGHRSVSWYQQTPGQGLQFLFEYFSETQRNKGNFPGRFSGRQFSNSRSEMNVSTLELGDSALYLCASSLAWDRDYNEQFFGPGTRLTVL.

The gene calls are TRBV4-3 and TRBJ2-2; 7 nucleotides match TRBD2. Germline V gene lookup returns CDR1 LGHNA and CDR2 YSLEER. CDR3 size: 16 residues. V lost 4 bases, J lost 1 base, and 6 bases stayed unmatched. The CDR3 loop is CASSPGLGKNTGELFF. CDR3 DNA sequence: TGCGCCAGCAGCCCCGGACTAGGGAAGAACACCGGGGAGCTGTTTTTT.

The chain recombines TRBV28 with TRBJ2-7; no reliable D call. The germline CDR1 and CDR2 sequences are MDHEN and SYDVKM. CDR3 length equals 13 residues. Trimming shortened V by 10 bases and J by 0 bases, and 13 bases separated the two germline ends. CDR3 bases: TGTGCCACAGAACCCTTCTTCTCCTACGAGCAGTACTTC. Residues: CATEPFFSYEQYF.

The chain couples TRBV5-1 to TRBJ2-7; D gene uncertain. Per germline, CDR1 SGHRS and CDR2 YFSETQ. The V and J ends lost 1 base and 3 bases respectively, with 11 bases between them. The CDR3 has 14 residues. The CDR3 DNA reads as TGCGCCAGCAGCTTGTCATTCAGAAGCTACGAGCAGTACTTC. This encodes CASSLSFRSYEQYF.

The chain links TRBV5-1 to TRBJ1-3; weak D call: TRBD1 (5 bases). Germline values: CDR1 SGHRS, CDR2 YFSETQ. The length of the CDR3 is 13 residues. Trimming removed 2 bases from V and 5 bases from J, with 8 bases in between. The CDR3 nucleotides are TGCGCCAGCAGCTTCGAGGGGAGAAACACCATATATTTT. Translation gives CASSFEGRNTIYF. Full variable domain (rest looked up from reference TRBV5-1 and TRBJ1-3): KAGVTQTPRYLIKTRGQQVTLSCSPISGHRSVSWYQQTPGQGLQFLFEYFSETQRNKGNFPGRFSGRQFSNSRSEMNVSTLELGDSALYLCASSFEGRNTIYFGEGSWLTVV.

CDR3 in amino acids: CASQRSGGDNYGYTF. CDR3 sequence (DNA): TGTGCCAGTCAACGATCAGGGGGGGATAACTATGGCTACACCTTC. This rearrangement joins TRBV19 to TRBJ1-2; 7 nucleotides agree with TRBD1. CDR3 size: 15 residues. In germline, CDR1 is LNHDA, CDR2 SQIVND (reference sequence). V gave up 8 bases and J gave up 1 base; unmatched junction bases: 10.

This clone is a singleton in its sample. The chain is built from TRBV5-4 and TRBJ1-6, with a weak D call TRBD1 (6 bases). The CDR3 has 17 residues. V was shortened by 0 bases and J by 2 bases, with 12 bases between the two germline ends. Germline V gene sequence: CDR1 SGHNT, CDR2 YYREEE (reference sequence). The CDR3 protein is CASSLGGPLTYNSPLHF. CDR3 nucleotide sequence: TGTGCCAGCAGCTTGGGGGGGCCACTTACCTATAATTCACCCCTCCACTTT.

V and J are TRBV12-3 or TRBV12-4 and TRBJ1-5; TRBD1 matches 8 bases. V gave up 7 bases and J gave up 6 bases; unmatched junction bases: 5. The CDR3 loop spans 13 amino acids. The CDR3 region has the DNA TGTGCCAGCAACCAGGGGGCTGGTCAGCCCCAGCATTTT. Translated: CASNQGAGQPQHF.

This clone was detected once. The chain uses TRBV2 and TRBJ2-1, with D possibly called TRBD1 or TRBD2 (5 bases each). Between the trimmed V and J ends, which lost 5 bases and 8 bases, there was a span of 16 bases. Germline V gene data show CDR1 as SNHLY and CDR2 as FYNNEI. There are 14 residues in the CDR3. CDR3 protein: CASSSGTVIDEQFF. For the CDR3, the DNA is TGTGCCAGCAGTTCCGGGACGGTAATCGATGAGCAGTTCTTC. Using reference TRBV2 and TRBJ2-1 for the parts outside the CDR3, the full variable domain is EPEVTQTPSHQVTQMGQEVILRCVPISNHLYFYWYRQILGQKVEFLVSFYNNEISEKSEIFDDQFSVERPDGSNFTLKIRSTKLEDSAMYFCASSSGTVIDEQFFGPGTRLTVL.

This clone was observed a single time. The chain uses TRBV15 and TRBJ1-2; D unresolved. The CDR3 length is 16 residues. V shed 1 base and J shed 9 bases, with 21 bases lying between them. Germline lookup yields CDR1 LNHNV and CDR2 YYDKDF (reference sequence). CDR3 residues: CATSRAEGIRSQSYTF. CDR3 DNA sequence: TGTGCCACCAGCAGAGCCGAGGGTATCAGGAGCCAGAGCTACACCTTC.

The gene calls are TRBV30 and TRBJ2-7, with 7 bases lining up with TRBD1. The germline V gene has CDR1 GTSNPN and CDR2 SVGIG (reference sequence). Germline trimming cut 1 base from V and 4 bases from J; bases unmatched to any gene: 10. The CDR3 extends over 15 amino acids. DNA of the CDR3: TGTGCCTGGAGTGGTACACAGGGGCGCGGGTACGAGCAGTACTTC. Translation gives CAWSGTQGRGYEQYF.

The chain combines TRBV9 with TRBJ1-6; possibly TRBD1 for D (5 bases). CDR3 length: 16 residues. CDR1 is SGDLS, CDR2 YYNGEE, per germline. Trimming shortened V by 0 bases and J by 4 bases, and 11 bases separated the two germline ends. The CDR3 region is CASSVGGGVYNSPLHF. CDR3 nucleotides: TGTGCCAGCAGCGTAGGTGGGGGTGTATATAATTCACCCCTCCACTTT.

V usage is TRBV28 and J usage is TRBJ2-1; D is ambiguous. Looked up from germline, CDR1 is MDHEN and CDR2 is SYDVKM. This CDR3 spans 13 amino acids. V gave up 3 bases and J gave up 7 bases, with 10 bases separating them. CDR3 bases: TGTGCCAGCAGTTTCGCGACTCGTAATGAGCAGTTCTTC. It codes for CASSFATRNEQFF.

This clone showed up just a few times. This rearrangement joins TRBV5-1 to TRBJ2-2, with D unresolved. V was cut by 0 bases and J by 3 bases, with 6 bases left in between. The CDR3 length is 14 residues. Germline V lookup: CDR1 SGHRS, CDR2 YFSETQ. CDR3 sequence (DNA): TGCGCCAGCAGCTTGGACGGGCACACCGGGGAGCTGTTTTTT. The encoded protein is CASSLDGHTGELFF. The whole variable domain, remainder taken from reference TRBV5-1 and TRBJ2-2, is KAGVTQTPRYLIKTRGQQVTLSCSPISGHRSVSWYQQTPGQGLQFLFEYFSETQRNKGNFPGRFSGRQFSNSRSEMNVSTLELGDSALYLCASSLDGHTGELFFGEGSRLTVL.

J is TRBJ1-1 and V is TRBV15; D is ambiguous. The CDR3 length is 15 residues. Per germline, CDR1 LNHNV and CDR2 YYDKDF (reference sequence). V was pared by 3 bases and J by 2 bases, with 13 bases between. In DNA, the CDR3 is TGTGCCACCAGCAGCGGTTTGACGGCTAACACTGAAGCTTTCTTT. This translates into CATSSGLTANTEAFF.

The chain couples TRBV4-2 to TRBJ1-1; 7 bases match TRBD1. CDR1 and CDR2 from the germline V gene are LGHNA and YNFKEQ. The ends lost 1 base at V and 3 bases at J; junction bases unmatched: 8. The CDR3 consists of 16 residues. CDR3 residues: CASSQAQGRIDTEAFF. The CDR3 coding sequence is TGTGCCAGCAGCCAAGCACAGGGGCGCATAGACACTGAAGCTTTCTTT.

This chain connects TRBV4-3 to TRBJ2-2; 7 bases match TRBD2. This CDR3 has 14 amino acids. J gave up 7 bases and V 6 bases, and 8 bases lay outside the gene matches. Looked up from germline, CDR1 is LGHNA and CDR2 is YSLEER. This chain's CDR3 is CASSLVWGGGELFF. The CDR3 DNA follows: TGCGCCAGCAGTCTAGTATGGGGGGGCGGGGAGCTGTTTTTT.

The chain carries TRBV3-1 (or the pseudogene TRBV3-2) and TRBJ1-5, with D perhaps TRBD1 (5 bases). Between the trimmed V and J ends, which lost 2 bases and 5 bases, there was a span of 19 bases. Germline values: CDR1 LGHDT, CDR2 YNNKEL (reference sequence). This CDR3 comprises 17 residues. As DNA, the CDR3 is TGTGCCAGCAGCCAAACAACCTCCTGGGGCCCTTATCAGCCCCAGCATTTT. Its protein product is CASSQTTSWGPYQPQHF.